The present T cell receptor beta chain was sequenced within a study of identical twins. The CDR3 is 12 residues long. TCRdb redid the calling of the 5' RACE reads with MiXCR, one entry per CDR3 protein. In the table there are approximately 530,000 distinct CDR3 sequences, about 22% of which are singletons. These records were also assigned to another study, of yellow fever vaccine responses in identical twins.

The sample was CD4+ T cells sorted from blood. The rearrangement uses TRBV21-1 and TRBJ2-3. TRBV21-1 is given as a pseudogene. The source is a woman aged 18-29 years in good health. CDR3 residues: CARSGSTDTQYF. CDR3 coding DNA: TGTGCCAGATCCGGCAGCACAGATACGCAGTATTTT.